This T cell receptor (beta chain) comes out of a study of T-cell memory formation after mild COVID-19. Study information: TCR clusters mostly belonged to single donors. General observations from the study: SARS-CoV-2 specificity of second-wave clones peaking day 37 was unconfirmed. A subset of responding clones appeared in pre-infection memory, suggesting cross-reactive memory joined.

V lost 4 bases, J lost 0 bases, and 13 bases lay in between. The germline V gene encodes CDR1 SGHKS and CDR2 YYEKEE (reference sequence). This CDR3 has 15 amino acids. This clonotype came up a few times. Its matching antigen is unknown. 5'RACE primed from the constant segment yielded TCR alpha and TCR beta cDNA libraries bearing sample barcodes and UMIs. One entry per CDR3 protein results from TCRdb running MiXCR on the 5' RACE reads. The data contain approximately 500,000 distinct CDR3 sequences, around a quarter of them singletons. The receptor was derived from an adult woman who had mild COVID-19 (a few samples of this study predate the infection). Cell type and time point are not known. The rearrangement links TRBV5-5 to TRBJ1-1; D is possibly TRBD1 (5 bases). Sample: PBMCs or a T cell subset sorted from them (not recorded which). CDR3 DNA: TGTGCCAGCAGCCAATGGGACGGATTGAACACTGAAGCTTTCTTT. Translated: CASSQWDGLNTEAFF.